Below, 29 T cell receptor beta chains from the same sample are listed, as sequenced in a study of blood T cells in healthy people across ages (dated by TCRdb to about 2015). Library creation used 5' RACE. Sequencing took place on an Illumina HiSeq 2500. A second PCR of roughly 7 to 11 cycles was performed with a sample-barcoded 5' primer and a J-beta primer mix. TCRdb reanalyzed the raw reads on its own, using fastp at Q25 for trimming and MiXCR for clone calling, and kept in-frame beta chains. Each CDR3 protein appears once, grouped with its most common genes and DNA. The sample profile shows hundreds of thousands of distinct CDR3 sequences; under 30% of them were found once. The leading ten clones occupy 15% to 17% of the sample. Specimen: blood. Every receptor here comes from a woman older than 75 in good health.

This clonotype occurred many times. This could be a read error, since a much larger clone is one nucleotide away. The V gene is TRBV5-1, the J gene TRBJ2-5, with D unclear. Trimming removed 1 base at V and 2 bases at J, with 12 bases between. Germline values: CDR1 SGHRS, CDR2 YFSETQ. The CDR3 is made up of 15 amino acids. The DNA of the CDR3 is TGCGCCAGCAGCTTGTGGGTCCAGGATCAAGAGACCCAGTACTTC. Residues: CASSLWVQDQETQYF.

The CDR3 spells CASSQGRAADTQYF. Here the CDR3 DNA reads TGTGCCAGCAGCCAAGGTAGGGCGGCGGATACGCAGTATTTT. The chain is built from TRBV4-2 and TRBJ2-3; D unresolved. Germline lookup yields CDR1 LGHNA and CDR2 YNFKEQ. The CDR3 is 14 residues long. Between the trimmed V and J ends, which lost 1 base and 6 bases, there was a span of 11 bases.

In regard to this clonotype: A much bigger clone sits one base away, suggesting this may be a read error. V and J are TRBV12-3 or TRBV12-4 and TRBJ2-1; 13 bases agree with TRBD2. The CDR3 length is 15 residues. With V trimmed by 5 bases and J by 9 bases, 7 bases remained unmatched. The CDR3 coding sequence is TGTGCCAGCAGTCCCCGGACTAGCGGGGGTAGTGAGCAGTTCTTC. Its translation is CASSPRTSGGSEQFF.

The gene calls are TRBV7-2 and TRBJ2-1; D is unresolved. Trimming pared 3 bases from V and 5 bases from J, leaving 14 bases between. The CDR3 sequence is 15 residues long. CDR1 and CDR2 (germline): SGHTA, FQGNSA. The chain's CDR3 is CASSFRTHTHNEQFF. DNA for the CDR3: TGTGCCAGCAGCTTCCGGACCCATACCCACAATGAGCAGTTCTTC.

A word on this clonotype: A read error may account for a junction end that differs from germline. The rearrangement joins TRBV20-1 to TRBJ2-4, with 8 bases aligning to TRBD1. This CDR3 region has 15 residues. Germline values: CDR1 DFQATT, CDR2 SNEGSKA (reference sequence). CDR3 protein: CSARGQGAEKNIQYF. The CDR3 DNA reads TGCAGTGCAAGAGGGCAGGGGGCCGAAAAAAACATTCAGTACTTC.

Worth noting for this clonotype: Germline and junction disagree at one end, which may indicate a read error. The gene calls are TRBV20-1 and TRBJ1-2; D is possibly TRBD1 (6 bases). CDR1 DFQATT and CDR2 SNEGSKA come from the germline V gene (reference sequence). The CDR3 is made up of 14 amino acids. CDR3 sequence (DNA): TGCAGTGCTAGAGGGGGGGGGCGGTTGAATGGCAACATCTTC. Translating gives CSARGGGRLNGNIF.

CDR3 in amino acids: CASSLVTGEYEQYF. CDR3 DNA: TGTGCCAGCAGCTTAGTTACGGGGGAATACGAGCAGTACTTC. The gene calls are TRBV7-8 and TRBJ2-5, with a weak D call TRBD2 (6 bases). The closer fit of TRBJ2-7 to the DNA end suggests the J call may be wrong. The CDR3 runs 14 residues. Germline CDR1 reads SGHVS; CDR2 reads FQNEAQ.

The chain joins TRBV12-5 to TRBJ1-1; the D is unclear. V shed 6 bases and J shed 11 bases, with 19 bases lying between them. From germline, CDR1 is LGHNT and CDR2 FRNRAP. This CDR3 has 13 residues. The CDR3 here is CASGLGRSSMAFF. CDR3 coding DNA: TGTGCTAGTGGCCTTGGACGGTCGAGTATGGCTTTCTTT.

This clonotype was recorded a few times. This clone may be a read error of a much larger clone one base away. The chain couples TRBV5-1 to TRBJ2-1, with 10 positions matching TRBD2. With V trimmed by 0 bases and J by 10 bases, 7 bases remained unmatched. The CDR3 spans 15 residues. CDR1 is SGHRS, CDR2 YFSETQ, per germline. As DNA, the CDR3 is TGCGCCAGCAGCTTGGAGGGTAGCGGGGGGCGCGAGCAGTTCTTC. Its protein is CASSLEGSGGREQFF.

Of note for this clonotype: A much larger clone differs by one base, so this may be a read error. The chain is built from TRBV5-1 and TRBJ2-5; D ambiguous. The germline CDR1 and CDR2 sequences are SGHRS and YFSETQ. The length of the CDR3 is 13 residues. Trimming shortened V by 4 bases and J by 11 bases, and 18 bases separated the two germline ends. The DNA of the CDR3 is TGCGCCAGCAGCCCGTTAGGACGGAATGAGCAGTACTTC. Its translation is CASSPLGRNEQYF.

As concerns this clonotype: Relative to the germline gene, one junction end is altered; a read error may explain this. J is TRBJ1-2 and V is TRBV6-1; no reliable D call. The germline gives CDR1 MNHNS, CDR2 SASEGT. The CDR3 has 13 amino acids. CDR3 bases: TGTGCCAGCAGGGAAGGATTCGGCTATGGCTACACCTTC. It translates to CASREGFGYGYTF.

The chain uses TRBV5-1 and TRBJ2-1, with D tentatively TRBD2 (5 bases). The better agreement between TRBJ2-7 and the DNA end casts doubt on the J call. CDR1 is SGHRS and CDR2 is YFSETQ in the germline V gene. This CDR3 is 18 amino acids long. CDR3 sequence (DNA): TGCGCCAGCAGCTCCGGACTCAATCCTAGGAGCTCCTACAATGAGCAGTACTTC. It encodes CASSSGLNPRSSYNEQYF.

This clonotype was seen ten or more times. The chain links TRBV20-1 to TRBJ1-2; the D is unclear. The CDR3 runs 13 residues. Germline CDR1 and CDR2: DFQATT and SNEGSKA (reference sequence). Trimming took off 2 bases at V and 10 bases at J, with 17 bases between the two ends. The CDR3, as DNA: TGCAGTGCTAGACCCACGGGCCAGTCGGCCTACACCTTC. Amino acid sequence: CSARPTGQSAYTF.

The rearrangement uses TRBV3-1 and TRBJ1-1; D is unresolved. This CDR3 region has 14 residues. Looked up from germline, CDR1 is LGHDT and CDR2 is YNNKEL (reference sequence). With 2 bases removed from V and 1 base from J, the gap between germline ends came to 8 bases. The CDR3 region is CASSQRQTNTEAFF. The CDR3 nucleotides are TGTGCCAGCAGCCAACGACAAACGAACACTGAAGCTTTCTTT.

In DNA form, the CDR3 reads TGTGCCAGCAGCTCCCCGGGACAGGGGGCGTTTTCTTCTTTTACCTTC. Its protein product is CASSSPGQGAFSSFTF. This sequence joins TRBV7-2 and TRBJ1-2; 12 positions match TRBD1. This CDR3 has 16 residues. V was clipped by 4 bases and J by 14 bases; unmatched bases: 17. CDR1 and CDR2 (germline): SGHTA, FQGNSA.

The table lists this clonotype with many counts. The rearrangement links TRBV10-3 to TRBJ2-6; possible D gene TRBD2, 5 bases. Germline V gives CDR1 ENHRY, CDR2 SYGVKD. This CDR3 is built from 15 residues. V was shortened by 4 bases and J by 1 base, with 8 bases between the two germline ends. CDR3: CAISVSGSGANVLTF. In DNA, the CDR3 is TGTGCCATCAGTGTGTCGGGGTCTGGGGCCAACGTCCTGACTTTC.

In its sample, this clonotype was seen once. This may come from a read error, since a much larger clone is one base off. This chain joins TRBV28 and TRBJ2-1; 7 nucleotides line up with TRBD2. The DNA end lines up better with TRBJ2-7; the J call may be wrong. This CDR3 contains 16 residues. Per the germline V gene, CDR1 is MDHEN and CDR2 is SYDVKM. The CDR3: CASSSRRAGLGNEQYF. The CDR3 DNA reads TGTGCCAGCAGTTCCCGACGAGCGGGGCTGGGCAATGAGCAGTACTTC.

Points on this clonotype: At one boundary the junction diverges from the germline segment, which might be a read error. V and J are TRBV2 and TRBJ1-6; 7 nucleotides line up with TRBD1. Germline lookup yields CDR1 SNHLY and CDR2 FYNNEI. The CDR3 contains 14 residues. The CDR3: CVSSARQGGGPLHF. CDR3 nucleotide sequence: TGTGTCAGCAGTGCGAGACAGGGAGGAGGACCCCTCCACTTT.

This clonotype was counted a single time. J is TRBJ1-1 and V is TRBV20-1, with no clear D. This CDR3 is 12 amino acids long. V lost 5 bases and J 1 base, leaving 8 bases between the germline ends. Germline V CDR1 and CDR2: DFQATT, SNEGSKA (reference sequence). The CDR3 sequence is CSALDGNTEAFF. The CDR3 DNA follows: TGCAGTGCTTTGGACGGGAACACTGAAGCTTTCTTT.

This chain connects TRBV28 to TRBJ1-6; unclear D gene. This CDR3 spans 12 amino acids. Trimming removed 10 bases from V and 6 bases from J, with 10 bases in between. Germline CDR1 and CDR2: MDHEN and SYDVKM. CDR3 in amino acids: CATTVTNSPLHF. CDR3 DNA sequence: TGTGCCACCACAGTCACTAATTCACCCCTCCACTTT.

This clonotype was observed at least ten times. The V and J genes are TRBV5-4 and TRBJ2-1, with D possibly being TRBD2 (6 bases). CDR1 is SGHNT and CDR2 is YYREEE in the germline V gene (reference sequence). This CDR3 is built from 14 residues. Trimming removed 0 bases at V and 5 bases at J, with 9 bases between. CDR3 sequence reads: CASSLVRGNNEQFF. CDR3 DNA sequence: TGTGCCAGCAGCTTGGTGCGGGGAAACAATGAGCAGTTCTTC.

This clonotype came up many times. The chain is built from TRBV27 and TRBJ1-6; no clear D gene. The CDR3 length is 14 residues. Trimming pared 2 bases from V and 9 bases from J, leaving 11 bases between. CDR1 and CDR2 from the germline V gene are MNHEY and SMNVEV (reference sequence). CDR3 coding DNA: TGTGCCAGCAGTTTAACTCTAAGGGCTTCACCCCTCCACTTT. Translation: CASSLTLRASPLHF.

This clonotype was counted between two and nine times. The gene calls are TRBV11-2 and TRBJ2-5, with D unresolved. The DNA matches TRBJ2-7 better at its end, which makes the J call doubtful. Per germline, CDR1 SGHAT and CDR2 FQNNGV. The CDR3 has 12 residues. Written as DNA, the CDR3 is TGTGCCAGCAGCTTAGGGGGAATCGAGCAGTACTTC. Residues: CASSLGGIEQYF.

Details on this clonotype: This may be a read error: a much more frequent sequence differs by one nucleotide. The chain carries TRBV14 and TRBJ2-1, with no clear D. Trimming cost V 1 base and J 7 bases, with 14 bases left between them. Germline V gene sequence: CDR1 SGHDN, CDR2 FVKESK. The CDR3 covers 15 residues. The chain's CDR3 is CASSQVIGCGNEQFF. In DNA form, the CDR3 reads TGTGCCAGCAGCCAAGTTATAGGGTGTGGGAATGAGCAGTTCTTC.

V usage is TRBV7-3 and J usage is TRBJ2-2; TRBD1 agrees at 9 bases. Germline V gene data show CDR1 as SGHTA and CDR2 as FQGTGA. J was trimmed by 7 bases and V by 5 bases; bases with no gene match: 11. The CDR3 has 16 amino acids. The CDR3 protein is CASSLGGQGTGGELFF. The CDR3 DNA reads TGTGCCAGCAGCCTGGGCGGACAGGGGACCGGCGGGGAGCTGTTTTTT.

About this clonotype: A much larger clone lies a single base off, so this may be a read error. The chain carries TRBV12-3 or TRBV12-4 and TRBJ2-3, with TRBD1 as a possible D gene (6 bases). V was shortened by 4 bases and J by 4 bases, with 21 bases between the two germline ends. The CDR3 has 17 amino acids. Written as DNA, the CDR3 is TGTGCCAGCAGTTACCGACAGTTGGGGGCGCAGGCAGATACGCAGTATTTT. It specifies CASSYRQLGAQADTQYF.

This clonotype was seen just once. A read error may be the cause here, since a much bigger clone is one base away. The chain links TRBV5-1 to TRBJ1-1, with D unclear. Germline CDR1 SGHRS, CDR2 YFSETQ. The CDR3 extends over 15 amino acids. The CDR3 is CASSPPAVGITETFF. The CDR3 DNA is TGCGCCAGCAGCCCCCCCGCAGTGGGGATCACTGAAACTTTCTTT.

The rearrangement links TRBV20-1 to TRBJ1-1; D is perhaps TRBD1 (5 bases). The CDR3 runs 15 residues. Germline values: CDR1 DFQATT, CDR2 SNEGSKA (reference sequence). The V and J ends lost 5 bases and 2 bases respectively, with 18 bases between them. The CDR3: CSAPQRGEQNTEAFF. The CDR3 DNA follows: TGCAGTGCTCCCCAGAGGGGAGAGCAAAACACTGAAGCTTTCTTT.

This clonotype was recorded once. The V call is TRBV7-9, the J call TRBJ1-5, with 9 bases fitting TRBD1. Unmatched junction bases numbered 5, after V lost 5 bases and J lost 3 bases. Germline CDR1 is SEHNR and CDR2 is FQNEAQ (reference sequence). The CDR3 is 15 residues long. For the CDR3, the DNA is TGTGCCAGCAGCCCGACAGGGGGAATCAATCAGCCCCAGCATTTT. Translation: CASSPTGGINQPQHF.